The TCR beta chain under discussion was sequenced for a study of cytomegalovirus exposure and HLA in healthy donors. The PCR was carried out with 60 Vbeta primers and 13 Jbeta primers. Assay used: immunoSEQ multiplex PCR; TCRdb lists only in-frame clones, some missing. The profile shows roughly 100,000 clones, approximately 84% of them singletons. CDR1 and CDR2 from the germline V gene are MNHEY and SMNVEV (reference sequence). Trimming stripped 1 base from V and 0 bases from J, with 13 bases between. The CDR3 totals 17 residues. Healthy bone marrow donors made up the donors. The sequence was collected from a male donor in good health and CMV-seronegative. What was sequenced was PBMCs. V gene TRBV27 combines with J gene TRBJ2-1, with D possibly being TRBD2 (6 bases). The DNA of the CDR3 is TGTGCCAGCAGTTTATTAGTCGGGAGAGGCTCCTACAATGAGCAGTTCTTC. Encoded protein: CASSLLVGRGSYNEQFF.